A single sample gave rise to the 12 T cell receptor beta chains below, sequenced in a study of blood T cell repertoires in COVID-19. Measured with immunoSEQ multiplex PCR; TCRdb has only the in-frame clones, and not every one. The sample has around 200,000 clones; around 89% are singletons. The sample was peripheral blood. The receptors derive from a man aged 50 to 60 with acute or convalescent COVID-19.

The rearrangement joins TRBV19 to TRBJ1-1; 11 positions agree with TRBD1. Trimming at V came to 5 bases and at J to 1 base, leaving 6 bases not matched to a gene. The CDR3 loop spans 16 amino acids. CDR1 is LNHDA, CDR2 SQIVND, per germline (reference sequence). In DNA, the CDR3 is TGTGCCAGTAGTTCGCGGACAGGGGGCCCGAACACTGAAGCTTTCTTT. It is translated as CASSSRTGGPNTEAFF. Variable domain in full (rest from reference TRBV19 and TRBJ1-1): DGGITQSPKYLFRKEGQNVTLSCEQNLNHDAMYWYRQDPGQGLRLIYYSQIVNDFQKGDIAEGYSVSREKKESFPLTVTSAQKNPTAFYLCASSSRTGGPNTEAFFGQGTRLTVV.

The chain uses TRBV5-8 and TRBJ2-1, with 7 positions matching TRBD2. CDR3 length equals 15 residues. The V segment lost 5 bases and the J segment 0 bases; nucleotides outside the gene matches: 5. Germline CDR1 and CDR2: SGHTS and YDEGEE. The CDR3 DNA follows: TGTGCCAGCAGATCCGGGGGGAGCTCCTACAATGAGCAGTTCTTC. Protein sequence: CASRSGGSSYNEQFF.

V and J are TRBV7-6 and TRBJ2-1; 7 nucleotides match TRBD2. The germline CDR1 and CDR2 sequences are SGHVS and FNYEAQ. The ends lost 1 base at V and 4 bases at J; junction bases unmatched: 13. This CDR3 has 18 residues. The chain's CDR3 is CASSLGPKAGRGYNEQFF. In DNA form, the CDR3 reads TGTGCCAGCAGCTTAGGTCCGAAAGCGGGACGGGGGTACAATGAGCAGTTCTTC.

The chain combines TRBV13 with TRBJ2-3; D perhaps matches TRBD2 (6 bases). Germline-derived CDR1 and CDR2 are PRHDT and FYEKMQ (reference sequence). Trimming took 2 bases from V and 2 from J, leaving 20 bases between them. The CDR3 spans 18 residues. CDR3 DNA: TGTGCCAGCAGCTTATCGTTGTGGGGGGACCTAAACACAGATACGCAGTATTTT. Protein: CASSLSLWGDLNTDTQYF.

The V call is TRBV7-9, the J call TRBJ2-3; tentatively, D is TRBD1 (6 bases). CDR1 is SEHNR and CDR2 is FQNEAQ in the germline V gene (reference sequence). Trimming stripped 5 bases from V and 0 bases from J, with 12 bases between. This CDR3 contains 15 residues. The CDR3 is CASSLQGVSTDTQYF. The DNA for the CDR3 is TGTGCCAGCAGCCTACAGGGTGTTAGCACAGATACGCAGTATTTT.

This clone was detected once. The rearrangement links TRBV27 to TRBJ1-6; 7 nucleotides line up with TRBD1. CDR3 size: 20 residues. Trimming removed 5 bases from V and 5 bases from J; junction bases left unmatched: 21. Germline V gives CDR1 MNHEY, CDR2 SMNVEV (reference sequence). CDR3 in amino acids: CASSTPRRNRDSENNSPLHF. The CDR3 nucleotides read TGTGCCAGCAGTACCCCTCGTCGCAACCGGGACAGCGAAAATAATTCACCCCTCCACTTT.

The J gene is TRBJ2-7, the V gene TRBV11-1; D is perhaps TRBD1 (6 bases). The V end was cut by 2 bases, the J end by 2 bases, with 16 bases between. Germline V gene data show CDR1 as SGHAT and CDR2 as FQDESV (reference sequence). The CDR3 is 16 residues long. The CDR3 DNA reads TGTGCCAGCAGCTTATCAGGCGCGCAGGGGACCTACGAGCAGTACTTC. This gives the protein CASSLSGAQGTYEQYF.

This sequence joins TRBV7-2 and TRBJ2-3, with a possible D match to TRBD1 (5 bases). CDR3 size: 14 residues. Germline values: CDR1 SGHTA, CDR2 FQGNSA. V lost 3 bases to trimming and J lost 2 bases, with 9 bases between them. DNA of the CDR3: TGTGCCAGCAGCTTTGACAGCCCCACAGATACGCAGTATTTT. It codes for CASSFDSPTDTQYF.

The genes are TRBV9 and TRBJ2-3; D remains ambiguous. This CDR3 comprises 15 residues. Germline values: CDR1 SGDLS, CDR2 YYNGEE. V lost 0 bases to trimming and J lost 2 bases, with 10 bases between them. In DNA, the CDR3 is TGTGCCAGCAGCGTAGGACCTGGAGACACAGATACGCAGTATTTT. It encodes CASSVGPGDTDTQYF. Complete variable domain (other parts from reference TRBV9 and TRBJ2-3): DSGVTQTPKHLITATGQRVTLRCSPRSGDLSVYWYQQSLDQGLQFLIQYYNGEERAKGNILERFSAQQFPDLHSELNLSSLELGDSALYFCASSVGPGDTDTQYFGPGTRLTVL.

This rearrangement joins TRBV12-3 or TRBV12-4 to TRBJ1-2, with 7 bases fitting TRBD1. The junction had 5 bases not matched to a gene; V was cut back by 5 bases and J by 5 bases. The CDR3 length is 13 residues. The CDR3 nucleotides read TGTGCCAGCAGTCCCCAGGGGGTTTATGGCTACACCTTC. Translated, it gives CASSPQGVYGYTF.

This chain connects TRBV6-2 or TRBV6-3 to TRBJ2-3; no clear D gene. CDR1 and CDR2 (germline): MNHEY, SVGEGT. V lost 5 bases and J lost 0, with 9 bases in between. The CDR3 covers 14 residues. The CDR3 DNA sequence: TGTGCCAGCAGTCCCGGTCGGAGCACAGATACGCAGTATTTT. The encoded protein is CASSPGRSTDTQYF.

V and J are TRBV19 and TRBJ1-4, with TRBD1 matching over 8 bases. The V gene end was trimmed by 6 bases and the J gene end by 5 bases; junction bases not matched to a gene: 5. Per the germline V gene, CDR1 is LNHDA and CDR2 is SQIVND (reference sequence). The CDR3 length is 14 residues. CDR3 DNA: TGTGCCAGTAGGAACCGGGACAGGAATGAAAAACTGTTTTTT. The encoded protein is CASRNRDRNEKLFF.